A selection of T cell receptor beta chains follows, all from one sample in a study of shared clonotypes between healthy human individuals. The data were produced by immunoSEQ multiplex PCR, yet TCRdb's version contains in-frame clones alone and is incomplete. The sample includes about 690,000 clones, 90% of them seen just once. Sample: memory CD8+ T cells from PBMCs. These receptors were obtained from a man younger than 30 in good health. Some clones in this sample may be carry-over from other donors' samples. CDR3s include the opening cysteine and the closing phenylalanine or tryptophan. D genes are given only for firm matches. Rows give clone size only sometimes, using once, few, many, or a class for an expanded clone.

TRBJ2-3 | TRBD1 | TRBV28 | . | CASRAGTGSTDTQYF | TGTGCCAGCAGGGCCGGGACAGGTAGCACAGATACGCAGTATTTT
TRBJ2-7 | TRBD1 | TRBV27 | . | CASSDRVSYEQYF | TGTGCCAGCAGCGACAGGGTATCCTACGAGCAGTACTTC
TRBJ2-7 | TRBD2 | TRBV30 | . | CAWSLGLAGVNYEQYF | TGTGCCTGGAGTCTAGGACTAGCGGGAGTTAACTACGAGCAGTACTTC
TRBJ2-7 | TRBD1 | TRBV6-1 | many | CASSARGQAYEQYF | TGTGCCAGCAGTGCCAGGGGACAGGCCTACGAGCAGTACTTC
TRBJ2-3 | TRBD1 | TRBV6-1 | . | CASTRWDRVGDTQYF | TGTGCCAGCACAAGGTGGGACAGGGTGGGCGATACGCAGTATTTT
TRBJ2-1 | . | TRBV7-9 | . | CASSPLLDRNEQFF | TGTGCCAGCAGCCCCCTCCTGGACAGAAATGAGCAGTTCTTC
TRBJ2-5 | . | TRBV7-9 | . | CASSPRWAGKTQYF | TGTGCCAGCAGTCCTCGGTGGGCAGGAAAGACCCAGTACTTC
TRBJ2-5 | . | TRBV7-9 | . | CASSGWEWETQYF | TGTGCCAGCAGCGGATGGGAGTGGGAGACCCAGTACTTC
TRBJ1-2 | . | TRBV28 | . | CASGGGYTF | TGTGCCAGTGGCGGGGGCTACACCTTC
TRBJ1-2 | . | TRBV7-8 | . | CASSLASTGNGYTF | TGTGCCAGCAGCTTAGCGAGCACAGGGAATGGCTACACCTTC
TRBJ2-3 | . | TRBV27 | . | CASSLLGQLSTDTQYF | TGTGCCAGCAGTTTGTTGGGGCAGCTTAGCACAGATACGCAGTATTTT
TRBJ2-2 | . | TRBV11-2 | . | CATPPGGQNTGELFF | TGTGCCACCCCCCCGGGCGGACAGAACACCGGGGAGCTGTTTTTT
TRBJ2-7 | TRBD1 | TRBV6-5 | . | CASSRDSPYEQYF | TGTGCCAGCAGTCGGGACAGCCCCTACGAGCAGTACTTC
TRBJ2-2 | . | TRBV9 | . | CASSVGGTNTGELFF | TGTGCCAGCAGCGTAGGGGGAACCAACACCGGGGAGCTGTTTTTT
TRBJ2-7 | . | TRBV10-2 | few | CASSWGDYYEQYF | TGCGCCAGCAGTTGGGGCGACTACTACGAGCAGTACTTC
TRBJ2-7 | . | TRBV28 | . | CASSLGAVSSYEQYF | TGTGCCAGCAGTTTGGGAGCGGTGAGCTCCTACGAGCAGTACTTC
TRBJ2-5 | . | TRBV11-2 | . | CASSLTPAETQYF | TGTGCCAGCAGCTTAACCCCCGCGGAGACCCAGTACTTC
TRBJ2-2 | . | TRBV5-8 | . | CASSPQEYTGELFF | TGTGCCAGCAGCCCCCAGGAATACACCGGGGAGCTGTTTTTT